These T cell receptor beta chains were read from a single sample in a study of cytomegalovirus exposure and HLA in healthy donors. Assay: immunoSEQ multiplex PCR; the TCRdb copy retains only in-frame clones and omits some. Found here are about 130,000 clones, roughly 89% of them singletons; the top ten hold roughly 5.2%. Specimen: PBMCs. These receptors were collected from a woman aged 25-40 years in good health and CMV-seronegative. CDR3s include the opening cysteine and the closing phenylalanine or tryptophan. D genes are given only for firm matches. For some rows the clone size is stated as once, few or many, or as a class when expanded; others skip it.

d_call: NA; j_call: TRBJ1-2; v_call: TRBV15; clone_size: NA; cdr3_aa: CATSRDSGYGYTF; cdr3_nt: TGTGCCACCAGCAGAGATTCAGGGTACGGCTACACCTTC
d_call: NA; j_call: TRBJ1-1; v_call: TRBV15; clone_size: NA; cdr3_aa: CATSRDRNPEAFF; cdr3_nt: TGTGCCACCAGCAGAGACAGGAATCCTGAAGCTTTCTTT
d_call: TRBD2; j_call: TRBJ2-7; v_call: TRBV6-5; clone_size: NA; cdr3_aa: CASSYGRGGTYEQYF; cdr3_nt: TGTGCCAGCAGTTACGGGCGCGGGGGGACCTACGAGCAGTACTTC
d_call: NA; j_call: TRBJ2-1; v_call: TRBV7-8; clone_size: NA; cdr3_aa: CASSLVGSIINEQFF; cdr3_nt: TGTGCCAGCAGCTTAGTTGGTAGTATAATCAATGAGCAGTTCTTC
d_call: NA; j_call: TRBJ2-3; v_call: TRBV20-1; clone_size: NA; cdr3_aa: CSAPLGDTQYF; cdr3_nt: TGCAGTGCTCCCCTAGGAGATACGCAGTATTTT
d_call: TRBD1; j_call: TRBJ1-1; v_call: TRBV5-1; clone_size: NA; cdr3_aa: CASSPIIGTVTPEAFF; cdr3_nt: TGCGCCAGCAGCCCTATTATCGGGACAGTAACCCCTGAAGCTTTCTTT
d_call: NA; j_call: TRBJ2-3; v_call: TRBV5-4; clone_size: NA; cdr3_aa: CASSLAGPADTQYF; cdr3_nt: TGTGCCAGCAGCTTGGCCGGTCCCGCAGATACGCAGTATTTT
d_call: TRBD2; j_call: TRBJ2-1; v_call: TRBV11-2; clone_size: NA; cdr3_aa: CASSLAGGLSNEQFF; cdr3_nt: TGTGCCAGCAGCCTAGCGGGAGGTTTGAGTAATGAGCAGTTCTTC
d_call: NA; j_call: TRBJ1-2; v_call: TRBV29-1; clone_size: NA; cdr3_aa: CSARGGFSTYGYTF; cdr3_nt: TGCAGCGCCCGGGGAGGGTTTTCCACCTATGGCTACACCTTC
d_call: NA; j_call: TRBJ2-3; v_call: TRBV5-6; clone_size: NA; cdr3_aa: CASSPGPDTQYF; cdr3_nt: TGTGCCAGCAGCCCAGGGCCGGATACGCAGTATTTT
d_call: TRBD1; j_call: TRBJ1-5; v_call: TRBV28; clone_size: NA; cdr3_aa: CASSDRESQPQHF; cdr3_nt: TGTGCCAGCAGCGACAGGGAGTCGCAGCCCCAGCATTTT
d_call: NA; j_call: TRBJ1-2; v_call: TRBV30; clone_size: once; cdr3_aa: CALPRGATYGYTF; cdr3_nt: TGTGCTCTACCGCGGGGGGCTACATATGGCTACACCTTC